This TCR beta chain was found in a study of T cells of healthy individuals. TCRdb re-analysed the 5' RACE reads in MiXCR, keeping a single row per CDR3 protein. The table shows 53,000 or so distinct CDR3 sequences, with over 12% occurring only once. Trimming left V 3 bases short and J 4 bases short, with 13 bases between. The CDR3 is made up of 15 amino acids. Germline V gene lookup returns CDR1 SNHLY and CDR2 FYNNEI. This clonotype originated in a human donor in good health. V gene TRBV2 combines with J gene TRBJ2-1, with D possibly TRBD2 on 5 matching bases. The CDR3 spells CASSDLSGGYNEQFF. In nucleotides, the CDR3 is TGTGCCAGCAGTGATCTAAGCGGCGGATACAATGAGCAGTTCTTC.